This passage covers 20 T cell receptor beta chains from one sample sequenced in a study of blood T cell repertoires in COVID-19. Clones were sequenced by immunoSEQ multiplex PCR, and TCRdb holds only the in-frame ones, with some missing. The sample has about 270,000 clones, more than 75% seen once. Sequencing was carried out using peripheral blood. The receptors originated from a man in his forties or fifties with active or convalescent COVID-19.

The V call is TRBV24-1, the J call TRBJ1-5; 7 bases are shared with TRBD1. V dropped 2 bases and J dropped 4; count of bases not matched to a gene: 7. Germline assignment: CDR1 KGHDR and CDR2 SFDVKD. The CDR3 has 16 residues. The CDR3, as DNA: TGTGCCACCAGTGATTCGGGACAGCGCAAGAATCAGCCCCAGCATTTT. This translates into CATSDSGQRKNQPQHF.

The chain combines TRBV19 with TRBJ2-1; TRBD2 matches 8 bases. V trimming: 7 bases; J trimming: 9 bases; junction bases outside the gene matches: 2. CDR1 is LNHDA and CDR2 is SQIVND in the germline V gene (reference sequence). This CDR3 is built from 11 residues. In DNA form, the CDR3 reads TGTGCCAGTACCGGGGGGGGTGAGCAGTTCTTC. Its protein product is CASTGGGEQFF. Full variable domain (missing parts from reference TRBV19 and TRBJ2-1): DGGITQSPKYLFRKEGQNVTLSCEQNLNHDAMYWYRQDPGQGLRLIYYSQIVNDFQKGDIAEGYSVSREKKESFPLTVTSAQKNPTAFYLCASTGGGEQFFGPGTRLTVL.

In regard to this clone: Other DNA variants within this sample encode the same CDR3. The rearrangement uses TRBV6-5 and TRBJ1-6, with TRBD1 identical over 8 bases. There are 13 residues in the CDR3. Germline V gives CDR1 MNHEY, CDR2 SVGAGI. Trimming removed 6 bases from V and 9 bases from J; junction bases left unmatched: 4. DNA for the CDR3: TGTGCCAGCAGAGGACAGGGAGGTTCACCCCTCCACTTT. Its translation: CASRGQGGSPLHF.

This clone was seen only once. The CDR3 is CATSRDPSSEKLFF. DNA of the CDR3: TGTGCCACCAGCAGAGACCCCTCCTCCGAAAAACTGTTTTTT. The J gene is TRBJ1-4, the V gene TRBV15; D call uncertain. V was shortened by 0 bases and J by 8 bases, with 10 bases between the two germline ends. Looked up from germline, CDR1 is LNHNV and CDR2 is YYDKDF (reference sequence). The CDR3 spans 14 residues.

This clone was recorded only once. The chain carries TRBV11-2 and TRBJ2-4; possibly TRBD1 for D (6 bases). The CDR3 totals 16 residues. The germline CDR1 and CDR2 sequences are SGHAT and FQNNGV. The V and J ends lost 2 bases and 8 bases respectively, with 19 bases between them. The CDR3 sequence: CASSLRAGFEGDIQYF. As DNA, the CDR3 is TGTGCCAGCAGCTTAAGGGCGGGCTTCGAGGGGGACATTCAGTACTTC.

This clone showed up just a few times. The chain recombines TRBV19 with TRBJ2-2; 9 nucleotides agree with TRBD2. V was clipped by 3 bases and J by 5 bases; unmatched bases: 10. CDR1 is LNHDA, CDR2 SQIVND, per germline (reference sequence). The CDR3 runs to 17 residues. CDR3 sequence: CASSIGIRGGETGELFF. The CDR3 DNA reads TGTGCCAGTAGTATTGGGATTCGCGGGGGGGAGACCGGGGAGCTGTTTTTT. The full variable domain, with the rest looked up from reference TRBV19 and TRBJ2-2, is DGGITQSPKYLFRKEGQNVTLSCEQNLNHDAMYWYRQDPGQGLRLIYYSQIVNDFQKGDIAEGYSVSREKKESFPLTVTSAQKNPTAFYLCASSIGIRGGETGELFFGEGSRLTVL.

This chain links TRBV5-6 with TRBJ2-1, with D unclear. Germline V gene lookup returns CDR1 SGHDT and CDR2 YYEEEE. The V and J ends lost 0 bases and 0 bases respectively, with 13 bases between them. The CDR3 totals 17 residues. The CDR3, as DNA: TGTGCCAGCAGCTTGGTGATAGAGGTGATCTCCTACAATGAGCAGTTCTTC. Its translation is CASSLVIEVISYNEQFF.

This clone was seen only once. The V gene is TRBV2, the J gene TRBJ2-7; D is possibly TRBD1 (6 bases). CDR3 length equals 16 residues. Germline V CDR1 and CDR2: SNHLY, FYNNEI. V lost 4 bases and J lost 0, with 16 bases in between. CDR3 nucleotides: TGTGCCAGCAGTGGACCTATGACAGGTCTCTCCTACGAGCAGTACTTC. Protein: CASSGPMTGLSYEQYF. Full variable domain (missing parts from reference TRBV2 and TRBJ2-7): EPEVTQTPSHQVTQMGQEVILRCVPISNHLYFYWYRQILGQKVEFLVSFYNNEISEKSEIFDDQFSVERPDGSNFTLKIRSTKLEDSAMYFCASSGPMTGLSYEQYFGPGTRLTVT.

This rearrangement joins TRBV4-1 to TRBJ1-1; D may be TRBD1 (5 bases). This CDR3 is built from 11 residues. The V end lost 3 bases, the J end lost 8 bases, and 7 bases lay between the germline ends. Germline lookup yields CDR1 MGHRA and CDR2 YSYEKL. CDR3 DNA: TGCGCCAGCAGCCACGACAGCGAAGCTTTCTTT. Protein product: CASSHDSEAFF.

The chain employs TRBV18 and TRBJ1-5; tentative D call: TRBD1 (6 bases). CDR3 length: 16 residues. Between the trimmed V and J ends, which lost 3 bases and 2 bases, there was a span of 14 bases. Per germline, CDR1 KGHSH and CDR2 LQKENI. CDR3 DNA sequence: TGTGCCAGCTCACCCACCAGGGGTAGGGGCAATCAGCCCCAGCATTTT. It codes for CASSPTRGRGNQPQHF.

The gene calls are TRBV6-5 and TRBJ2-1; TRBD2 aligns across 8 bases. The CDR3 contains 14 residues. Germline V CDR1 and CDR2: MNHEY, SVGAGI. V dropped 10 bases and J dropped 4; count of bases not matched to a gene: 9. CDR3 sequence (DNA): TGTGCCACGATCTCCGGGACTAGATACAATGAGCAGTTCTTC. It codes for CATISGTRYNEQFF.

V is TRBV4-1 and J is TRBJ2-3; 7 bases are shared with TRBD2. The germline V gene has CDR1 MGHRA and CDR2 YSYEKL. The CDR3 covers 15 residues. V was clipped by 0 bases and J by 1 base; unmatched bases: 1. The CDR3 sequence: CASSQDGGGTDTQYF. The CDR3 nucleotides read TGCGCCAGCAGCCAAGATGGGGGGGGCACAGATACGCAGTATTTT.

The rearrangement uses TRBV20-1 and TRBJ1-2; maybe TRBD1 (6 bases). V shed 6 bases and J shed 4 bases, with 9 bases lying between them. Germline CDR1 DFQATT, CDR2 SNEGSKA (reference sequence). The CDR3 runs 11 residues. The CDR3 protein is CSAQGSYGYTF. CDR3 coding DNA: TGCAGTGCCCAGGGGTCCTATGGCTACACCTTC.

The rearrangement joins TRBV28 to TRBJ1-4; the D is unclear. V lost 6 bases and J lost 8, with 19 bases in between. CDR1 is MDHEN, CDR2 SYDVKM, per germline. The CDR3 covers 15 residues. The CDR3 reads CASRSHRGYDEKLFF. Here the CDR3 DNA reads TGTGCCAGCAGATCACATCGCGGTTACGACGAAAAACTGTTTTTT.

This clone has only a few counts. This rearrangement joins TRBV11-2 to TRBJ1-1; weak D call: TRBD1 (6 bases). The V end lost 1 base, the J end lost 2 bases, and 14 bases lay between the germline ends. This CDR3 is 16 amino acids long. Germline values: CDR1 SGHAT, CDR2 FQNNGV. The CDR3 DNA is TGTGCCAGCAGCTTAGTTACAGGGATTTCAAACACTGAAGCTTTCTTT. Translated: CASSLVTGISNTEAFF.

V usage is TRBV6-1 and J usage is TRBJ1-2, with D possibly matching TRBD1 (5 bases). Looked up from germline, CDR1 is MNHNS and CDR2 is SASEGT. The CDR3 is 14 residues long. The V end was cut by 2 bases, the J end by 8 bases, with 15 bases between. Written as DNA, the CDR3 is TGTGCCAGCAGTGAACCAGGGAACCCGCGGGGCTACACCTTC. Its protein product is CASSEPGNPRGYTF.

This clone has a single count. The J gene is TRBJ1-2, the V gene TRBV24-1; 8 nucleotides agree with TRBD1. The ends lost 3 bases at V and 8 bases at J; junction bases unmatched: 10. Germline V lookup: CDR1 KGHDR, CDR2 SFDVKD. The CDR3 loop spans 15 amino acids. CDR3 sequence reads: CATSDQLTGEGGYTF. DNA for the CDR3: TGTGCCACCAGTGATCAACTGACAGGGGAAGGAGGCTACACCTTC.

This rearrangement joins TRBV5-3 to TRBJ1-5; 8 nucleotides agree with TRBD1. TRBV5-3 is annotated as an ORF whose role is uncertain. There are 13 residues in the CDR3. Trimming took 9 bases from V and 7 from J; bases not matched to a gene: 9. CDR3 amino acids: CANRDRITQPQHF. CDR3 in DNA: TGTGCCAACCGGGACAGGATCACACAGCCCCAGCATTTT.

J is TRBJ1-5 and V is TRBV2, with D perhaps TRBD1 (5 bases). Germline CDR1 is SNHLY and CDR2 is FYNNEI. The V end lost 7 bases, the J end lost 6 bases, and 19 bases lay between the germline ends. The CDR3 loop spans 15 amino acids. As DNA, the CDR3 is TGTGCCAGCACCTTGGAGGGGCAGGTAGGTCAGCCCCAGCATTTT. Translating gives CASTLEGQVGQPQHF.

The gene calls are TRBV7-6 and TRBJ2-7; TRBD1 is a possible D gene (6 bases). V was shortened by 4 bases and J by 1 base, with 11 bases between the two germline ends. Germline V gives CDR1 SGHVS, CDR2 FNYEAQ. The CDR3 consists of 14 residues. Here the CDR3 reads CASSSDSMSYEQYF. The CDR3, as DNA: TGTGCCAGCAGCTCGGACAGTATGTCCTACGAGCAGTACTTC. Using reference TRBV7-6 and TRBJ2-7 for the parts outside the CDR3, the full variable domain is GAGVSQSPRYKVTKRGQDVALRCDPISGHVSLYWYRQALGQGPEFLTYFNYEAQQDKSGLPNDRFSAERPEGSISTLTIQRTEQRDSAMYRCASSSDSMSYEQYFGPGTRLTVT.